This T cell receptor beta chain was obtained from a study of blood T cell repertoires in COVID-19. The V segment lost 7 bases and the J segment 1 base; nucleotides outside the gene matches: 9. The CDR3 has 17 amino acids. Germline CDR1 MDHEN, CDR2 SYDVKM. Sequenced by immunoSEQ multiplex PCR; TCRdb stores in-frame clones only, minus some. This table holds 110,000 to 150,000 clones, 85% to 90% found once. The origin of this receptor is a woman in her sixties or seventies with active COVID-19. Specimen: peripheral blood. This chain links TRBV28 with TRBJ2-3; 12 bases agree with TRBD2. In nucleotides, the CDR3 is TGTGCCAGCACTACCGCGGGACTAGCGGGCCGCACAGATACGCAGTATTTT. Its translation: CASTTAGLAGRTDTQYF.